One TCR beta chain is described in this entry. This clone appeared a few times. It lacks a known antigen. No base-level quality is on record; no much larger clone is a single base apart. This sample stems from a study of cytomegalovirus exposure and HLA in healthy donors (dated by TCRdb to the late 2010s). For context, the study as a whole: According to an earlier analysis of a few hundred of the donors, roughly 180 million T cells yielded 117 million unique TCR beta sequences and about 300 Gb of sequence data. The later analysis used no new phenotypic data to find candidate immune exposures, relying instead on TCR beta sequences and their occurrence across donors. The study was designed to test whether signatures of past pathogen exposure could be identified by cataloging public T cell receptors. All discovery cohort repertoires had been generated using a single sequencing platform. The study used immunosequencing to profile the T cell repertoires of approximately 690 subjects and linked those repertoires to cytomegalovirus serostatus. A later genetic analysis used genome-wide SNP genotypes for about 60% of the roughly 670 donors, treating that subset as a discovery cohort. A later analysis re-analyzed previously published TCR beta repertoires from roughly 630 donors and added high-resolution HLA genotyping to study TCR occurrence patterns. Class I and class II HLA loci were covered by the typing at four-digit resolution. About five DR-DQ haplotypes were handled as single units for association and clustering, since linkage in the cohort was strong. Along with the approximately 700-subject first cohort, a separate validation cohort of more than 90 different subjects was used. Across around 400 genotyped donors of the cohort, an average of roughly 250,000 unique TCR beta nucleotide sequences per donor were sequenced, and about a sixth of those sequences were non-productive. In an earlier analysis of a few hundred of the donors, high-throughput TCR beta sequencing was used to judge whether each TCR beta V gene segment behaved as functional or pseudogenic. The number of typed donors differed by locus: roughly 629-640 for A, B, C, DRB1 and DQB1; some 500 for DQA1; 606 for DPA1; and roughly 470 for DPB1. High-throughput TCR immunosequencing, statistical association of individual TCRs with disease status, and machine learning were combined to predict cytomegalovirus infection status. About 280 gigabases of sequencing data and about 92 million unique TCR sequences made up an early release that covered several hundred HLA-typed donors. Donor age, sex, ethnicity and CMV serostatus were collected together with the repertoire data. Of the roughly 390 genotyped donors, over 70% fell in the genetic ancestry cluster associated with self-reported Caucasian donors. The research as a whole found: When HLA alleles, especially DR and DQ, strongly co-occurred, TCR associations were difficult to assign to individual alleles. A total of fewer than 200 TCR beta chains were listed by the study as associated with cytomegalovirus. Because HLA typing was unavailable for some donors at each locus, only the typed subset was used in association tests. In a later analysis, HLA-associated TCR beta chains were found to be more clonally expanded and to have lower generation probabilities than equally common non-associated chains. Sequencing depth was assumed to be roughly uniform across donors in the presence/absence analyses, though that assumption may not hold. V-gene and J-gene trimming of TCR beta chains was associated with a missense DCLRE1C variant in a later genetic analysis, and the association was replicated in an independent cohort. A further reported finding was that TCR beta sequences accurately predicted the HLA-A and HLA-B alleles for most subjects in the first cohort. Cytomegalovirus status was reported to be diagnosed by the classifier with high specificity and sensitivity in both the original and validation cohorts. A later analysis found that most CMV-associated TCR beta chains appeared HLA-restricted, with HLA associations seemingly driven largely by CMV exposure. Three of the identified cytomegalovirus-associated TCR beta chains were confirmed in vitro to be specific for cytomegalovirus antigens. A later genetic analysis reported fewer N-insertions in productive TCRs among donors in an Asian-associated ancestry cluster than the roughly 700-donor mean. In this cohort, only TCR beta chains were sequenced, and detectable features were limited by the absence of alpha or paired-chain data. Some IMGT-functional V segments, including TRBV6-2 and TRBV6-3, could not be distinguished by the 87-base-pair reads and were therefore excluded. Correlated functional status among segregating V segments might be attributable to linkage disequilibrium, but an unknown experimental factor could not be ruled out. According to a later analysis, parvovirus B19, influenza, CMV and Epstein-Barr virus appeared linked to several top co-occurrence clusters. For the cohort, immune exposure information was limited to CMV serostatus. A later analysis found that TCR association rates varied across HLA loci, with DRB1 alleles showing the most associated TCRs and HLA-C alleles the fewest. The earlier analysis of almost 600 of the donors excluded fewer than 20 rarely observed V segments, including chromosome 9 orphons, because counts were too low. It was suggested by the authors that the approach could potentially be generalized to other disease states and immunological phenotypes. In an earlier analysis of approximately 600 of the donors, most TCR beta V segments were observed in productive rearrangements about 87% or about 30% of the time, broadly matching IMGT annotations. Most TCR sequences were observed very rarely across donors, whereas some public TCRs were present in many individuals. A cluster of highly shared sequence variants was judged likely to represent a technical artifact of the sequencing pipeline. Specific HLA alleles were associated with over 15,000 TCR beta sequences at a false discovery rate of 0.05 in a later analysis.

Libraries were constructed by the immunoSEQ multiplex PCR assay. The multiplex PCR relied on a mix of 60 forward primers for TCR Vbeta segments and 13 reverse primers for TCR Jbeta segments. A multiplex PCR assay on genomic DNA amplified the CDR3 region of rearranged TCR beta genes. The Illumina HiSeq System was used to sequence the amplified TCR beta libraries as 87-base-pair reads. In the paper's pipeline: A later analysis tallied 75 million to 95 million unique TCR beta chains across the 610 or so repertoires, and roughly 11 million of those chains were shared by two or more donors. A nearest-neighbor algorithm error-corrected the raw reads and collapsed the reads into unique sequences, merging closely related sequences to remove PCR and sequencing errors. CDR3 sequences were aligned to IMGT reference sequences to assign V, D and J gene segments. For a sequence to be retained, a match of at least six nucleotides to both a V gene segment and a J gene segment was required. Rearrangements were classified as productive when the CDR3 lacked stop codons and remained in frame with V and J, and all other rearrangements were classified as non-productive. Following IMGT convention, CDR3 was defined as the stretch from the second conserved V-encoded cysteine to the conserved J-encoded phenylalanine. In an earlier analysis of 500 to 650 of the donors, sequences lacking an unambiguous match to a single V gene segment were excluded. In an earlier analysis of 587 of the donors, a V segment was called functional when productive rearrangements were above 56.7%, and segregating when the standard deviation between donors exceeded 5%. To diagnose cytomegalovirus status from the catalog of TCR beta chain sequences, a statistical classification framework was built. In a later analysis, TCR nucleotide sequences were compared against IMGT/GENE-DB human TR gene sequences so that V and J genes could be assigned. Using the TCRdist pipeline, a later analysis assigned CDR3 sequences along with most-parsimonious VDJ recombination scenarios. A later analysis defined each TCR beta chain by its CDR3 amino acid sequence plus V-gene family, and excluded reads lacking a unique V-gene family. A later analysis removed 500 to 600 highly shared, low-generation-probability nucleotide sequences to deal with suspected cross-contamination and a sequencing artifact. A later analysis calculated a clonal expansion index for each public chain from normalized within-repertoire ranks of inferred template counts. In a later analysis, generation probabilities were computed using a VDJ recombination model fitted to out-of-frame rearrangements, and the results were checked against IGoR. In a later analysis, hypergeometric tests were used to score TCR-TCR, TCR-HLA and TCR-CMV co-occurrence, with a repertoire-size bias correction applied to TCR pairs. False discovery rates were estimated in a later analysis by permuting HLA or CMV assignments 20 times. In a later analysis, co-occurring TCRs were grouped using DBSCAN, with TCRdist sequence similarity added in when clustering inside HLA-allele-positive subsets. Repertoires with fewer than 30,000 or more than 120,000 public chains, plus five repertoires with anomalous nucleotide sharing, were excluded from co-occurrence clustering. TCRdb stores this immuneACCESS table with in-frame sequences only. Part of the clones is absent; in the studies checked, under half of the shortfall reflects unresolved V genes, and no reason is known for the rest. That table gives V, J and clone size, and the DNA gave D and trimming. The sample yields more than 130,000 clones; about three quarters were counted once. Almost 4% of the sample is held by the ten biggest clonotypes.

The cohort consisted of 600 to 700 healthy bone marrow donors. At the time of sampling, every cohort member was nominally healthy, though immune exposures that went unrecorded were likely present. The donor was CMV seronegative and belonged to the group of 352 seronegative cohort members. A peripheral blood sample was provided by each donor, and peripheral blood mononuclear cells were used for TCR beta sequencing. The Qiagen DNeasy Blood Extraction Kit was used to extract genomic DNA from the blood cell samples. From the cysteine through the phenylalanine, the CDR3 covers 13 amino acids. Left in the record is the CDR3 DNA by itself, 39 bases read in frame from the first base. Trimming removed 2 bases from V and 8 bases from J, leaving 9 bases between the germline ends. As encoded in the germline V gene, CDR1 is ENHRY while CDR2 is SYGVKD.

Source material: PBMCs. The chain is made from TRBV10-3 and TRBJ1-4; TRBD1 could be the D gene, as 5 bases match. The receptor was derived from a man aged 18 to 29 in good health and CMV-seronegative. Read as DNA, the sequence is TGTGCCATCAGTGAGACGGGGGACGAAAAACTGTTTTTT. Translation gives CAISETGDEKLFF.